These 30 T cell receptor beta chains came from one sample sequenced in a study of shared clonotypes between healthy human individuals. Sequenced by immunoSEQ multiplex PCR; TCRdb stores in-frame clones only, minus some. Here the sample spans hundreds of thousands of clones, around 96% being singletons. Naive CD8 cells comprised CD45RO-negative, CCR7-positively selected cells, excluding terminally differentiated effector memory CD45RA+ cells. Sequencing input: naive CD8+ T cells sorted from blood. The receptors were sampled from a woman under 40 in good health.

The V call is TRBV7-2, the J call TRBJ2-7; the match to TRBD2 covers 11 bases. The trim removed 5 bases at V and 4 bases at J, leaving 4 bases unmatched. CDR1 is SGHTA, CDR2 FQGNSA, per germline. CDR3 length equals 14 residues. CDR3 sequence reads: CASSPGTSGYEQYF. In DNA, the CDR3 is TGTGCCAGCAGCCCGGGGACTAGCGGATACGAGCAGTACTTC.

CDR3 loop: CASSLPQYGGGGQETQYF. CDR3 sequence (DNA): TGTGCCAGCAGCTTACCGCAGTACGGGGGCGGTGGGCAAGAGACCCAGTACTTC. The J gene is TRBJ2-5, the V gene TRBV7-8; D tentatively reads TRBD1 or TRBD2 (6 bases each). The germline gives CDR1 SGHVS, CDR2 FQNEAQ. V lost 2 bases and J 2 bases, leaving 21 bases between the germline ends. The CDR3 is 18 residues long.

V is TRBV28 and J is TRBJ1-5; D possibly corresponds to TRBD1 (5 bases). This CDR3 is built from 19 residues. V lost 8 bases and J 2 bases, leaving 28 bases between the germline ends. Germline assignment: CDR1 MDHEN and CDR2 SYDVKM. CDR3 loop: CASRGVGNGLGRGNQPQHF. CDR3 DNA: TGTGCCAGCCGGGGGGTGGGGAACGGACTGGGAAGGGGCAATCAGCCCCAGCATTTT.

Written as DNA, the CDR3 is TGTGCCAGCAGTTTTGAGGGGTATGGCTACACCTTC. This gives the protein CASSFEGYGYTF. The chain combines TRBV28 with TRBJ1-2; possible D gene TRBD1, 5 bases. This CDR3 has 12 amino acids. Trimming shortened V by 3 bases and J by 5 bases, and 7 bases separated the two germline ends. CDR1 is MDHEN and CDR2 is SYDVKM in the germline V gene.

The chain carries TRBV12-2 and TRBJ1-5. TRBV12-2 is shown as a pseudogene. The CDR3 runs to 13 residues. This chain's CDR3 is CASRWKGHEPQHF. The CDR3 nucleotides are TGTGCAAGTCGCTGGAAAGGTCATGAGCCCCAGCATTTT.

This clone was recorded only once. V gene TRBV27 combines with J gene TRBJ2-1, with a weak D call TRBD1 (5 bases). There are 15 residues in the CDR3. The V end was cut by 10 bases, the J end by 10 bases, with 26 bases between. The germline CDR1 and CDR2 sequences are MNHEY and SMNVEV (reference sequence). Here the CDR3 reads CATLERQGAVSEQFF. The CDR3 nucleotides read TGTGCCACCCTAGAACGGCAGGGCGCGGTTAGCGAGCAGTTCTTC.

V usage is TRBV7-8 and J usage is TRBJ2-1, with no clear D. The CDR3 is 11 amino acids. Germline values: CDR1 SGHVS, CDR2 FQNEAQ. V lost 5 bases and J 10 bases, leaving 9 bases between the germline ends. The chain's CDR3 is CASSPPGEQFF. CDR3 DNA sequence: TGTGCCAGCAGCCCCCCTGGCGAGCAGTTCTTC.

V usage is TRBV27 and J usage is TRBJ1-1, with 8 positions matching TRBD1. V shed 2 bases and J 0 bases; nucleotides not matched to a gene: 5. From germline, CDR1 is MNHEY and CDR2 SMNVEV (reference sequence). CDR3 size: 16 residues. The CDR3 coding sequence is TGTGCCAGCAGTTTACTGACAGGGGCCATGAACACTGAAGCTTTCTTT. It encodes CASSLLTGAMNTEAFF.

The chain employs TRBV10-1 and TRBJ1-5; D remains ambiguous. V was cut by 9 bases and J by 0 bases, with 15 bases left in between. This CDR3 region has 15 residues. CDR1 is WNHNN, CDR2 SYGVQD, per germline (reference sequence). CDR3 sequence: CARVIKRNSNQPQHF. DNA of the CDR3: TGCGCCAGAGTAATAAAAAGGAATAGCAATCAGCCCCAGCATTTT.

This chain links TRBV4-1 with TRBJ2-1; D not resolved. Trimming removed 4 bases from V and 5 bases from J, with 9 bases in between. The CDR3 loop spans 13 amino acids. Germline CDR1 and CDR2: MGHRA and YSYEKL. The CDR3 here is CASSLDTDNEQFF. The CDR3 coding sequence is TGCGCCAGCAGCCTAGATACCGACAATGAGCAGTTCTTC.

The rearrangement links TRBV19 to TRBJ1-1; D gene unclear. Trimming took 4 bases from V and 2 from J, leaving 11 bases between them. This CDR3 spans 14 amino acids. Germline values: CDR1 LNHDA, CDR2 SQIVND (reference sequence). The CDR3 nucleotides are TGTGCCAGTAGTAATGTTCGTGAAAACACTGAAGCTTTCTTT. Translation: CASSNVRENTEAFF.

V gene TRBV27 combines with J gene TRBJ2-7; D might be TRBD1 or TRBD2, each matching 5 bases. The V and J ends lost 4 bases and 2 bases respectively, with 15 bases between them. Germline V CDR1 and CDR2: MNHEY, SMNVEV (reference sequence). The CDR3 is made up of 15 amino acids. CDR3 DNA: TGTGCCAGCAGTTGGGAGTTGGGGGTTACCTACGAGCAGTACTTC. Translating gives CASSWELGVTYEQYF.

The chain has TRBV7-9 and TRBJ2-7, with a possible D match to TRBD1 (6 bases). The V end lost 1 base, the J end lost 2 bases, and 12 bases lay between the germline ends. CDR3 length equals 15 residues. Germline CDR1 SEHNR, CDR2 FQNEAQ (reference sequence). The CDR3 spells CASSLVQGPTYEQYF. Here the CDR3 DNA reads TGTGCCAGCAGCTTAGTTCAGGGGCCCACCTACGAGCAGTACTTC. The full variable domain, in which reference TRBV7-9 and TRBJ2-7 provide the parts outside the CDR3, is DTGVSQNPRHKITKRGQNVTFRCDPISEHNRLYWYRQTLGQGPEFLTYFQNEAQLEKSRLLSDRFSAERPKGSFSTLEIQRTEQGDSAMYLCASSLVQGPTYEQYFGPGTRLTVT.

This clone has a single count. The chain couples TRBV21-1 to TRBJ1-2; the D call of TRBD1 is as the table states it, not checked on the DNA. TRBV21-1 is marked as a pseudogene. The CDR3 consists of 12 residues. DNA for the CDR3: TGTGCCAGCACGGGACAGAACTATGGCTACACCTTC. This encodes CASTGQNYGYTF.

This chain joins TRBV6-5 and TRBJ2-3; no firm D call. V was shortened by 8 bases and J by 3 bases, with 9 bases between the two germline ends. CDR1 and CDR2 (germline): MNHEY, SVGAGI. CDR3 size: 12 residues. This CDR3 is CASRSITDTQYF. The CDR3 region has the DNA TGTGCCAGCCGGTCTATAACAGATACGCAGTATTTT.

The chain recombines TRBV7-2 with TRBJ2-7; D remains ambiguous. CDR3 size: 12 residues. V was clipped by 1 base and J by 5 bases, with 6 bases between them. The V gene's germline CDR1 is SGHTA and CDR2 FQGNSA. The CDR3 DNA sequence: TGTGCCAGCAGCTTAGTTCTGCACGAGCAGTACTTC. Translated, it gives CASSLVLHEQYF.

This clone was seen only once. CDR3 nucleotide sequence: TGTGCCAGCAGCCCGGGATCACATCCTGAGCAGTTCTTC. It encodes CASSPGSHPEQFF. The chain uses TRBV11-2 and TRBJ2-1, with D tentatively TRBD2 (5 bases). The V end lost 5 bases, the J end lost 9 bases, and 14 bases lay between the germline ends. Germline V gene lookup returns CDR1 SGHAT and CDR2 FQNNGV. The CDR3 loop spans 13 amino acids. Filled out from reference TRBV11-2 and TRBJ2-1, the complete variable domain reads EAGVAQSPRYKIIEKRQSVAFWCNPISGHATLYWYQQILGQGPKLLIQFQNNGVVDDSQLPKDRFSAERLKGVDSTLKIQPAKLEDSAVYLCASSPGSHPEQFFGPGTRLTVL.

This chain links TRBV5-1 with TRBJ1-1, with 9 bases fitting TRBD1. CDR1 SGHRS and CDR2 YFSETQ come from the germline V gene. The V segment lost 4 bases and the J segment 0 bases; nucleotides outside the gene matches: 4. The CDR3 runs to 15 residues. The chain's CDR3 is CASSRTGDMNTEAFF. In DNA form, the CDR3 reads TGCGCCAGCAGCCGGACAGGGGATATGAACACTGAAGCTTTCTTT.

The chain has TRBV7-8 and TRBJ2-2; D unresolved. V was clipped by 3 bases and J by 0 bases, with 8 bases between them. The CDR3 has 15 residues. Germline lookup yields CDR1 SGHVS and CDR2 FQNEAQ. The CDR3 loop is CASSFPGSNTGELFF. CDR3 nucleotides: TGTGCCAGCAGCTTTCCCGGATCGAACACCGGGGAGCTGTTTTTT.

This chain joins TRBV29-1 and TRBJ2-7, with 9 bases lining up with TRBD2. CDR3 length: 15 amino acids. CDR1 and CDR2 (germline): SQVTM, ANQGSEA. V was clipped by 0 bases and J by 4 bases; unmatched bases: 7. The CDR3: CSVEELAGELYEQYF. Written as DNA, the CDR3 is TGCAGCGTTGAAGAGTTAGCGGGAGAGCTATACGAGCAGTACTTC.

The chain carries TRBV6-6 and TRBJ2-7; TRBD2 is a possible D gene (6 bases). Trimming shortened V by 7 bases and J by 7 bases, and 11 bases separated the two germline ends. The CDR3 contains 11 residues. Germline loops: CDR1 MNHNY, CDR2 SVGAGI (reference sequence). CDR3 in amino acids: CASMSAGEQYF. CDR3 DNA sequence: TGTGCCAGCATGAGCGCGGGAGAGCAGTACTTC.

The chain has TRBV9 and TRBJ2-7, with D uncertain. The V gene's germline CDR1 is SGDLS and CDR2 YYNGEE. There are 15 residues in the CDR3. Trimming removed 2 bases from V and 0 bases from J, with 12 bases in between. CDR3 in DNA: TGTGCCAGCAGCGTTTGGGCAGTGAGCTCCTACGAGCAGTACTTC. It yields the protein CASSVWAVSSYEQYF. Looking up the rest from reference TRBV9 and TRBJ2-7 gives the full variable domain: DSGVTQTPKHLITATGQRVTLRCSPRSGDLSVYWYQQSLDQGLQFLIQYYNGEERAKGNILERFSAQQFPDLHSELNLSSLELGDSALYFCASSVWAVSSYEQYFGPGTRLTVT.

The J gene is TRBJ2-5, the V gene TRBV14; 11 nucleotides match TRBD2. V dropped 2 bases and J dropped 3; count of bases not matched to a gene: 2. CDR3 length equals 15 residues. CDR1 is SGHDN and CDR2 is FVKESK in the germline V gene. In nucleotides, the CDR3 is TGTGCCAGCAGCCAATGGGGACTAGCGGAAGAGACCCAGTACTTC. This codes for CASSQWGLAEETQYF.

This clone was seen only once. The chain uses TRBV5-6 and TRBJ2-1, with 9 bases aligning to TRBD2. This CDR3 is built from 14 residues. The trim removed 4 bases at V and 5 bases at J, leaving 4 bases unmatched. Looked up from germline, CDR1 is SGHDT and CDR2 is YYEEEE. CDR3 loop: CASSVGLAHNEQFF. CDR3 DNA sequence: TGTGCCAGCAGCGTGGGACTAGCTCACAATGAGCAGTTCTTC.

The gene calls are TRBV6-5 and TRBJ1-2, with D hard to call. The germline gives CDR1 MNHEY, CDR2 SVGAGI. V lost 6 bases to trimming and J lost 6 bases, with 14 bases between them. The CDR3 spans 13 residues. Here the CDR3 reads CASSPLGGNGYTF. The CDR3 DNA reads TGTGCCAGCAGCCCACTGGGCGGGAATGGCTACACCTTC.

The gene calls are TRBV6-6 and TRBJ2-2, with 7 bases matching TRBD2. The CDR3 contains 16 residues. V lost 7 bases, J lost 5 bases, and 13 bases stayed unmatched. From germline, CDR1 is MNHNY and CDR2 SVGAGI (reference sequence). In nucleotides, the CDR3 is TGTGCCAGCATCACAACTGGGCGGGAGTTTACCGGGGAGCTGTTTTTT. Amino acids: CASITTGREFTGELFF.

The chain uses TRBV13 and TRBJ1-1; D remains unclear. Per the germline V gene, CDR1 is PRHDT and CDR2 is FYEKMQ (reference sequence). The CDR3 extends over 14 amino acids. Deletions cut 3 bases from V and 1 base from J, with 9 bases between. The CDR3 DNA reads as TGTGCCAGCAGCTTTCCGGGCCAGAACACTGAAGCTTTCTTT. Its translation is CASSFPGQNTEAFF.

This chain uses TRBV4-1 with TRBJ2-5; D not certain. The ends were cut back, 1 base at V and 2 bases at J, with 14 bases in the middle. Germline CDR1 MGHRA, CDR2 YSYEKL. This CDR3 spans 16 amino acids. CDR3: CASSQGYRTAQETQYF. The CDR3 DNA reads TGCGCCAGCAGCCAAGGATATCGTACAGCTCAAGAGACCCAGTACTTC.

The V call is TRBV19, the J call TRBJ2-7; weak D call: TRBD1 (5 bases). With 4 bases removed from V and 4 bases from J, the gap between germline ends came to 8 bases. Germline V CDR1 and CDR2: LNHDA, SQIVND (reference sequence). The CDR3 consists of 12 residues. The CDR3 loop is CASSTQGYEQYF. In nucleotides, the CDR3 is TGTGCCAGTAGTACGCAGGGTTACGAGCAGTACTTC.

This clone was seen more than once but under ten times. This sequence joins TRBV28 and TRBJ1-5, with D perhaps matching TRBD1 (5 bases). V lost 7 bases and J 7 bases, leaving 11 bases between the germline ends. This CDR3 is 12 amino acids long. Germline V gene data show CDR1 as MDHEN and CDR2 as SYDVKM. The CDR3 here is CASTRREQPQHF. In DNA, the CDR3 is TGTGCCAGCACCCGCAGGGAGCAGCCCCAGCATTTT.